This TCR beta chain was captured by sequencing in a study of monozygotic twins with inflammatory bowel disease (dated by TCRdb to between 2018 and 2021). Regarding the study in general: A total of some 30 monozygotic twin pairs were included in the full study, comprising nine German pairs (four IBD-concordant, five IBD-discordant) and 19 IBD-discordant Danish pairs. The search for disease-associated traits relied mainly on comparing, within discordant pairs, IBD patients with their genetically identical healthy co-twins. Each individual had, on average, about 151 000 unique TCRalpha sequences and 181 000 unique TCRbeta sequences available for analysis.

A roughly 2.5 ml peripheral blood sample was drawn into PAXgene tubes per donor and stored at -80°C. Total RNA was isolated from whole blood with the PAXgene blood miRNA kit on an automated QIAcube, without T cell sorting. Peripheral blood from monozygotic twin pairs concordant or discordant for inflammatory bowel disease was subjected to deep TCRalpha and TCRbeta repertoire profiling with unique molecular barcoding. Smoking habits were recorded for all twin pairs, and individuals were classified as current, former or never smokers. The CDR3 numbers 12 residues from cysteine through phenylalanine. The coding DNA is unavailable. The germline V gene (reference sequence) sets CDR1 to DFQATT and CDR2 to SNEGSKA. The method was 5' RACE. For each TCR library, 3,000 to 4,000 ng of total RNA was used. For each sample, cDNA synthesis with SMARTScribe reverse transcriptase was split into eight separate reactions. During cDNA synthesis, unique molecular identifiers containing a 6-nucleotide sample barcode were introduced by template switching. Two nested PCRs of about 16 and 10 cycles amplified the TCRalpha and TCRbeta cDNA, and bead purification followed each PCR. Before amplification, cDNA was treated with uracil DNA-glycosylase and purified using the QIAquick PCR purification kit. In the second PCR, Illumina TruSeq-compatible adapters and sample-specific barcodes were added. TapeStation and Qubit were used to check library quality and concentration, and around 4.7 ng of each library was pooled. Sequencing of the pooled libraries was done on an Illumina HiSeq2500 single-index Rapid Run using custom sequencing primers and 2 x 100 bp reads. Per the original workflow: MiGEC version 1.2.6 was used for UMI-based consensus assembly to correct PCR and sequencing errors. MiXCR version 2.1.1 handled V(D)J alignment, clonotype assembly and CDR3 extraction. To normalise gene usage, clonotype sharing and MAIT/NKT TCR abundance, the top 1000, 10 000 and 20 000 clonotypes in each sample were analysed. Diversity was computed as the inverse Simpson index with the vegan R package after downsampling to 27 000 UMIs. Statistical testing used paired Mann-Whitney U tests on the discordant twin pairs and applied Benjamini-Hochberg correction for multiple testing. TCRdb reprocessed the reads and assigns one entry to each CDR3 protein sequence, leaving out DNA. These V and J calls are TCRdb output, not the study's own analysis. The record for this sample contains hundreds of thousands of distinct CDR3 sequences. The top ten clones comprise about 5% of the sample.

About this clonotype: Its antigen is not yet known.

Study-wide conclusions, independent of this receptor: IBD patients shared fewer clonotypes with other individuals than healthy twins did, most markedly in patients showing signs of disease activity. Background noise and inter-individual variability may have been introduced into the repertoires by the differing immunosuppressive treatments among patients. Distinction between different T cell subtypes could not be achieved in the analysis. TCRbeta repertoire diversity, by inverse Simpson index, was decreased in IBD patients compared with their healthy co-twins. Repertoire similarity did not differ between concordant and discordant twins, which could be due to limited statistical power. No single strong signal or clonotype linked to IBD turned up in the results, so the idea that one exists was not supported.

The specimen sequenced was blood. The source is a human donor with ulcerative colitis or Crohn's disease, or a healthy co-twin of an affected twin (not recorded which). The V gene is TRBV20-1 and the J gene is TRBJ1-5. The CDR3 reads as follows: CSAQQSNQPQHF.